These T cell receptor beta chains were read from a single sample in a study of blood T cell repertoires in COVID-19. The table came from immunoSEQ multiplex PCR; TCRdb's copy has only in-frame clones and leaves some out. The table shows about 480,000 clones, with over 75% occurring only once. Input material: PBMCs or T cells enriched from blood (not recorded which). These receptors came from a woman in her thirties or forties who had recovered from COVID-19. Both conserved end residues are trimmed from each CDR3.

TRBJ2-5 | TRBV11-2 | ASSSRLQGQETQY
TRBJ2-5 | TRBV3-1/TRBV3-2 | ASSQDLCSQY
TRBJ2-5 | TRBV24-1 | ATSDSGQGKETQY
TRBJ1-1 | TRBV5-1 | ASSSPPDTEAF
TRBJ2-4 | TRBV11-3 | ASSPGQGAAKNIQY
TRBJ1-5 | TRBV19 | ASSIDRGFQPQH
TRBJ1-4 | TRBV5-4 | ASSLVQGPNEKLF
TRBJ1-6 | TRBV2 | ASGGAGLESPLH
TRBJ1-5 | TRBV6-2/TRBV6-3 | ASSHTVSNQPQH
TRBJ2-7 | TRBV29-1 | SVFGGYEQY
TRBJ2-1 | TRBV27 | ASSVEQGAEQF
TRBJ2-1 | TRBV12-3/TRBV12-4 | ASSQTGNEQF
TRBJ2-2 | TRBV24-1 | ATSDPPGQGSTGELF
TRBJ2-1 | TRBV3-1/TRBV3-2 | ASSQGLAGFGQF
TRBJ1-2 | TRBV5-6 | ASSLVQGDGYT
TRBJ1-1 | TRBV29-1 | SVTGGGTEAF
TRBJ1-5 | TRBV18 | ASSPGRGQPQH
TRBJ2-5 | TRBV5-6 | ASSRTGVETQY
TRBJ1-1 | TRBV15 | ATAHTGTGDFEAF